These T cell receptor beta chains were read from a single sample in a study of radiation and T cells in renal cell carcinoma. Only in-frame clones appear in the TCRdb table, and some are missing; sequencing was by immunoSEQ multiplex PCR. The table records tens of thousands of clones, about 80% of them present only once. Material: blood, obtained from a patient whose treatment included radiotherapy and nephrectomy. Receptors were obtained from a man in his sixties with renal cell carcinoma. Each CDR3 is given with its conserved first and last residue. The D gene is left open where the match is weak.

d_call v_call cdr3_aa
. TRBV6-5 CASSYGGEQETQYF
. TRBV7-2 CASSLAAGAPLNEQFF
TRBD1 TRBV18 CASSPETGGTEAFF
. TRBV10-3 CAISESGEGKSTGELFF
. TRBV15 CATSRNSNQPQHF
. TRBV6-5 CASSPDKAQGELFF
. TRBV29-1 CSVERLDPGWETQYF
. TRBV9 CASSVGTENTEAFF
TRBD1 TRBV11-2 CASSLIRDSPYGYTF
. TRBV7-6 CASSPGLAEQYF
TRBD1 TRBV5-6 CASTRQGAPLETQYF
TRBD2 TRBV6-1 CASSEWHNGRVGETQYF
. TRBV6-5 CASSFTGQETEAFF
. TRBV19 CASSNEEQFF
. TRBV10-1 CASSGEANEKLFF
. TRBV2 CASSEGVQGEFF
. TRBV10-3 CAISESRPRGYGYTF
TRBD1 TRBV27 CASSLSGTGTNQPQHF
TRBD1 TRBV12-5 CASGLINRGGMSVNTEAFF
TRBD1 TRBV7-2 CASSSGQAEYF
. TRBV5-4 CASRLTGNTEAFF
. TRBV7-9 CASSLSGVEEKLFF
. TRBV5-6 CASSRPLSAKETQYF
. TRBV5-1 CASSPSPGETQYF